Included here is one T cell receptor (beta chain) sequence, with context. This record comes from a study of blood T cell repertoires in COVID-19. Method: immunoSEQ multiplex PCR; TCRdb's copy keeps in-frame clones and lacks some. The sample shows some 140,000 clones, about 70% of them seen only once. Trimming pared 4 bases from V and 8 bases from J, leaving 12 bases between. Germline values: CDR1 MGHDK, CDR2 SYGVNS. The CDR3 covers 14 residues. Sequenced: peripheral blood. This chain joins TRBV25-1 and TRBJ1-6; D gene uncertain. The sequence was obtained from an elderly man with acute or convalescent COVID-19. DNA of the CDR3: TGTGCCAGCAGTGTTTTCGTGACTGATTCACCCCTCCACTTT. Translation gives CASSVFVTDSPLHF.